This TCR beta chain derives from a study of T-cell reconstitution after alpha-beta-depleted transplantation in children (dated by TCRdb to about 2016). In the study overall: T-cell immune reconstitution after TCRalphabeta/CD19-depleted allogeneic hematopoietic cell transplantation in children was quantitatively tracked in the study by means of TCR repertoire profiling. Broader findings and caveats from the paper: Over the following months the frequencies of hyperexpanded clones went down, and after one year T-cell counts and TCRbeta diversity were mostly credited to newly produced T cells. About two months after transplant, the apparently early recovery of alphabetaT-cell counts reportedly depended on just several hundred clones that had expanded rapidly and came from non-depleted graft cells. The high TCRbeta diversity at day 60 in some patients was ascribed to recipient T cells and intrathymic progenitors that had survived conditioning.

Read against the paper, the sample's treatment or condition label means: allogeneic hematopoietic cell transplantation with graft depleted of TCRalphabeta T cells and CD19 B cells. The transplant recipients were children given TCRalphabeta/CD19-depleted allogeneic hematopoietic cell grafts. Relative to germline, V is 5 bases shorter and J is 4 bases shorter, with 14 bases between their ends. The CDR3 starts with the cysteine, ends with the phenylalanine, and has 15 residues. Just CDR3 DNA is preserved here, 45 bases in frame from base 1. Sequences SNHLY (CDR1) and FYNNEI (CDR2) are obtained from the germline V gene. Remarks on this clonotype: This receptor's antigen is unknown. No much larger clone exists at a distance of one base, and base qualities are not known.

Receptors were amplified or captured by PCR. Instrument used: Illumina HiSeq 2500. To normalize quantification of the TCRbeta repertoire, the TCR libraries were built with molecular barcoding that relied on unique molecular identifiers. TCRdb trimmed the raw reads at Q25, called clones with MiXCR and kept productive beta chains. Rows with a matching CDR3 protein are joined into one entry that keeps the most common DNA and genes. For this sample there are 100,000 or so distinct CDR3 sequences; roughly a quarter appear just once. About 22% of the sample is taken by the ten largest. The TCR comes from a boy aged 2 to 10 with acute lymphoblastic leukemia, due to receive a stem cell transplant. Recombination connected TRBV2 to TRBJ2-2, with TRBD2 perhaps the D gene, on 6 matching bases. The sequencing here drew on PBMCs, taken before TCRalphabeta/CD19-depleted stem cell transplant. The DNA sequence is given as TGTGCCAGCAGTATCCCCGGGCGGGGCACCGGGGAGCTGTTTTTT. It encodes CASSIPGRGTGELFF.